This paragraph reports one T cell receptor (beta chain). Its antigen is undetermined. This sample was taken from a study of T cell responses to AZD1222 COVID-19 vaccine. Assay used: immunoSEQ multiplex PCR; TCRdb lists only in-frame clones, some missing. Of tens of thousands of clones listed, 75% to 85% are singletons. Whole-study findings and limits: Rises in breadth and depth of Spike-specific TCRs came after two AZD1222 doses. Targeting of unmutated variant regions was reportedly seen in nearly half of spike-specific TCRs.

CDR3 length equals 14 residues. Trimming took 1 base from V and 7 from J, leaving 13 bases between them. Germline V gene data show CDR1 as LGHDT and CDR2 as YNNKEL (reference sequence). The chain has TRBV3-1 (or the pseudogene TRBV3-2) and TRBJ1-1; D might be TRBD1 (5 bases). This clonotype was sampled from an adult in good health. The input for sequencing was peripheral blood, taken on day 0 of AZD1222 vaccination. CDR3 coding DNA: TGTGCCAGCAGCCAAGGGGGGGGACTATATGAAGCTTTCTTT. Translation: CASSQGGGLYEAFF.